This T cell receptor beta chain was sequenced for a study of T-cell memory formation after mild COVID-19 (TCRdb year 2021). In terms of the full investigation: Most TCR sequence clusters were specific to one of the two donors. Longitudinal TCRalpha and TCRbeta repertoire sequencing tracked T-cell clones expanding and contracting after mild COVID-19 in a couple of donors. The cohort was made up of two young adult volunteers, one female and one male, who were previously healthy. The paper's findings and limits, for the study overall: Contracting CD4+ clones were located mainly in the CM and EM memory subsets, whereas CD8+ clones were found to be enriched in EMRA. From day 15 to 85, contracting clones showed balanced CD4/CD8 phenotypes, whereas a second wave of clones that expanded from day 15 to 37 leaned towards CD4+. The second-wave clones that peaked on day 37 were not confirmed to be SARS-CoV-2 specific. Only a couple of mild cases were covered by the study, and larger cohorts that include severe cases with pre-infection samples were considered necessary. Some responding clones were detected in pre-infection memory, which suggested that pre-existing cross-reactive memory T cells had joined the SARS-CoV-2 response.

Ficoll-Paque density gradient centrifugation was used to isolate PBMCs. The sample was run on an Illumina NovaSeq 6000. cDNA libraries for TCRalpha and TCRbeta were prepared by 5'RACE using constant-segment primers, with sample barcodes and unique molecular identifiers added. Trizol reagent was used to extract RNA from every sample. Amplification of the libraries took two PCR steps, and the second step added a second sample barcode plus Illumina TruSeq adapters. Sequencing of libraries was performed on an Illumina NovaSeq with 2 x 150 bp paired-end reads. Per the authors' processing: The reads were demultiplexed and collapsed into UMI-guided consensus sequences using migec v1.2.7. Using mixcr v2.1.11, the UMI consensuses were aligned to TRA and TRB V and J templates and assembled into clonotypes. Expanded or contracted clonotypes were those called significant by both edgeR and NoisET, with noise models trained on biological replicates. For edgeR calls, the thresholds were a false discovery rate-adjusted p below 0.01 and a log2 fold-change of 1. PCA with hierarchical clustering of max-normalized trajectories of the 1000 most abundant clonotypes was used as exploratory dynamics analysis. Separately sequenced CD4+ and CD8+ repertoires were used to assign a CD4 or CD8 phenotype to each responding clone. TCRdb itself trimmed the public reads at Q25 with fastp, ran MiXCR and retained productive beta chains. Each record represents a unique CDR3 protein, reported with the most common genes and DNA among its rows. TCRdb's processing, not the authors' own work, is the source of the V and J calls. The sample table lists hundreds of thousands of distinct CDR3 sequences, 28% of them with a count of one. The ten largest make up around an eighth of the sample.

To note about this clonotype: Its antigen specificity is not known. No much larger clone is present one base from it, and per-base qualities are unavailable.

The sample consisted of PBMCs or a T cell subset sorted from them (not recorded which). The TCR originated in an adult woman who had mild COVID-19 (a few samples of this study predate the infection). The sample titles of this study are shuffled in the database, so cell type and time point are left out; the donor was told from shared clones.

The CDR3 sequence is CATSSEGPDRANQPQHF. The nucleotides are TGTGCCACCAGCAGCGAGGGTCCGGACAGGGCCAACCAGCCCCAGCATTTT. The rearrangement combines TRBV15 with TRBJ1-5, with TRBD1 identical over 8 junction bases. Taken from the germline V gene (reference sequence), the CDR1 and CDR2 loops are LNHNV and YYDKDF. From V the trimming removes 3 bases and from J it removes 7 bases, while the gene matches leave 14 bases of the junction unaccounted for. The CDR3 starts with the cysteine, ends with the phenylalanine, and has 17 residues. The only DNA kept is the CDR3, 51 bases in frame from the first base.